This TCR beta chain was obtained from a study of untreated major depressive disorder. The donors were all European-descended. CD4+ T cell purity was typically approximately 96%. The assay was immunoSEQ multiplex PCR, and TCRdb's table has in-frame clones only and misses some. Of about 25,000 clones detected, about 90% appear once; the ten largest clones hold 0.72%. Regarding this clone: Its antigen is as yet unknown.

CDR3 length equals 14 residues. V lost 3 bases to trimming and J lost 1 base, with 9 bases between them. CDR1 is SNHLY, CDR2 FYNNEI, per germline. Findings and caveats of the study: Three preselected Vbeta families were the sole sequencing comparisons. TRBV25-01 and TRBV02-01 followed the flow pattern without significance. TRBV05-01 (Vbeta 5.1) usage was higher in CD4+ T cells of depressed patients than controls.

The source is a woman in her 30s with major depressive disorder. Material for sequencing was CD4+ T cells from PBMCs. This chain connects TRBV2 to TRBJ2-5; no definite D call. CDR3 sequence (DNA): TGTGCCAGCAGTGATGGCAGGTTCCAAGAGACCCAGTACTTC. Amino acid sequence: CASSDGRFQETQYF.